The T cell receptor (beta chain) described here comes from a study of OX40 agonist ivuxolimab in advanced cancers. Turning to the overall study: Ivuxolimab was a fully human IgG2 agonistic monoclonal antibody targeting the costimulatory receptor OX40 (CD134). Intravenous ivuxolimab was administered to patients every 2 weeks at six dose levels: 0.01, 0.1, 0.3, 1.5, 3 and 10 mg/kg. Of the 52 patients in dose escalation, 19 had hepatocellular carcinoma, some 15 had melanoma, 9 had renal cell carcinoma and 9 had head and neck cancer. The dose-escalation cohort was 80% to 90% male with a mean age of approximately 60 years, ranging from about 20 to 80. Patients were allowed to have had prior anti-PD-1, anti-PD-L1 or anti-CTLA-4 therapy, and about 40% of the dose-escalation patients had been treated with checkpoint inhibitors. Partial responses were achieved by three dose-escalation patients, of whom one had hepatocellular carcinoma and two had cutaneous melanoma. The point of sequencing TCRbeta in the periphery was to test whether ivuxolimab changed TCR sequence diversity and drove clonal T-cell expansion. The monotherapy dose-escalation portion (N = 52 patients) of the phase I ivuxolimab trial is reported in the paper. The paper's findings and limits, for the study overall: At doses from 0.1 to 3.0 mg/kg, clonal expansion was seen in both CD4+ and CD8+ blood T cells between baseline and week 6. Low levels of normalized T-cell clonal expansion were also seen in some patients who did not respond. Antigen specificity was not determined for the clonally expanded peripheral T cells. On average, CD8+ T cells showed more expanded clones than CD4+ T cells after ivuxolimab. In partial responders in the 0.1-3.0 mg/kg groups, normalized peripheral clonal expansion was found to be among the lowest, especially among CD8+ T cells.

Remarks on this clone: Its recognized antigen is unknown. There are no base qualities to consult, and no much larger clone falls within one base.

The trial excluded patients who had a history of autoimmune disease or who were on systemic immunosuppression. Peripheral blood for TCR sequencing was collected from all dose cohorts at baseline, on cycle 4 day 1, and on cycle 7 day 1. The samples were drawn from a first-in-human, open-label, multicenter phase I dose-escalation trial of ivuxolimab. The trial enrolled adults with locally advanced or metastatic head and neck squamous cell, hepatocellular, melanoma or renal cell carcinoma. Before TCR sequencing, CD4+ and CD8+ T cells were separately sorted from peripheral blood. Genomic DNA was extracted from sorted cells for sequencing of the TCRbeta CDR3 region. TCRbeta CDR3 regions were sequenced using the immunoSEQ Assay. TCRdb took over this immuneACCESS table, retaining in-frame rearrangements with V and J assigned. Such tables are incomplete; in checked studies, under half of the missing clones stem from an unresolved V gene, and the remainder is unexplained. For this sample there are approximately 20,000 clones; about three quarters appear just once. Clones ranked in the top ten supply about 13% of the sample.

CDR1 and CDR2, per the germline V gene, are SQVTM and ANQGSEA. From the cysteine through the phenylalanine, the CDR3 covers 13 amino acids. Only the CDR3 portion is preserved as DNA: 39 bases, with reading frame beginning at the first base. V is pared back by 6 bases and J by 2 bases, with 12 bases lying between the germline termini. The source of this sequence is an adult with an advanced solid tumor such as melanoma, head and neck, liver or kidney cancer. The chain couples TRBV29-1 to TRBJ2-3, with TRBD1 tentatively as D gene (5 bases match). Here the sequenced sample was CD4+ or CD8+ T cells sorted from blood, taken in a trial of the OX40 agonist ivuxolimab. CDR3 region: CSVRDRITDTQYF. The DNA is as follows: TGCAGCGTGCGCGACAGAATCACAGATACGCAGTATTTT.